Presented here are 25 T cell receptor beta chains from one specimen sequenced in a study of graft-versus-host responses after intestinal transplantation. These receptors are not linked to any known antigen. The data were produced by immunoSEQ multiplex PCR, yet TCRdb's version contains in-frame clones alone and is incomplete. The sample includes roughly 77,000 clones, around 92% of them seen just once. The starting material was unstimulated CD8+ T cells sorted from spleen or lymph node cells, obtained before intestinal transplant. These receptors all stem from a human donor who received an intestinal transplant.

This chain links TRBV2 with TRBJ1-5; 7 nucleotides agree with TRBD1. This CDR3 is 15 amino acids long. V dropped 5 bases and J dropped 4; count of bases not matched to a gene: 8. Germline values: CDR1 SNHLY, CDR2 FYNNEI. The CDR3 region has the DNA TGTGCCAGCAGTTGGGACAGCTTTGCTAATCAGCCCCAGCATTTT. Its translation: CASSWDSFANQPQHF.

The DNA of the CDR3 is TGCGCCAGCAGCCAAGGCGGGACAGGGATCTTTGCAACTAATGAAAAACTGTTTTTT. Amino acid sequence: CASSQGGTGIFATNEKLFF. The chain has TRBV4-1 and TRBJ1-4, with TRBD1 identical over 9 bases. CDR1 MGHRA and CDR2 YSYEKL come from the germline V gene. V lost 1 base, J lost 0 bases, and 9 bases stayed unmatched. The CDR3 has 19 residues.

The chain has TRBV28 and TRBJ2-3; TRBD2 matches 8 bases. CDR1 and CDR2 (germline): MDHEN, SYDVKM. This CDR3 has 17 amino acids. V was clipped by 1 base and J by 0 bases; unmatched bases: 6. The CDR3 reads CASSLLSGGGSTDTQYF. The CDR3, as DNA: TGTGCCAGCAGTTTATTATCCGGCGGGGGGAGCACAGATACGCAGTATTTT.

The V gene is TRBV5-6, the J gene TRBJ2-7; D possibly corresponds to TRBD1 (5 bases). V was shortened by 0 bases and J by 6 bases, with 10 bases between the two germline ends. Germline values: CDR1 SGHDT, CDR2 YYEEEE. CDR3 length equals 13 residues. The CDR3 bases are TGTGCCAGCAGCTTGGCGGCAGGGCGCGAGCAGTACTTC. This sequence encodes CASSLAAGREQYF.

V is TRBV9 and J is TRBJ2-1, with a tentative D call TRBD2 (5 bases). Germline V gives CDR1 SGDLS, CDR2 YYNGEE. This CDR3 spans 16 amino acids. Trimming left V 2 bases short and J 2 bases short, with 14 bases between. CDR3 nucleotide sequence: TGTGCCAGCAGCGTCTGGGCTAGCTGGGCCTACAATGAGCAGTTCTTC. It translates to CASSVWASWAYNEQFF.

Turning to this clone: Different DNA sequences within this sample yield the same CDR3. The genes are TRBV11-2 and TRBJ2-7; D is possibly TRBD2 (5 bases). V dropped 5 bases and J dropped 1 base, with 9 bases sitting between them. This CDR3 has 13 amino acids. Germline V gene sequence: CDR1 SGHAT, CDR2 FQNNGV. CDR3 in DNA: TGTGCCAGCAGCCTCTCGGGGTCCTACGAGCAGTACTTC. As protein: CASSLSGSYEQYF.

V gene TRBV7-8 combines with J gene TRBJ2-1; tentative D call: TRBD2 (6 bases). CDR3 length: 13 residues. V dropped 3 bases and J dropped 7 bases, with 10 bases sitting between them. The V gene's germline CDR1 is SGHVS and CDR2 FQNEAQ. CDR3: CASSLEGVNEQFF. DNA for the CDR3: TGTGCCAGCAGCTTGGAGGGTGTAAATGAGCAGTTCTTC. The whole variable domain, remainder taken from reference TRBV7-8 and TRBJ2-1, is GAGVSQSPRYKVAKRGQDVALRCDPISGHVSLFWYQQALGQGPEFLTYFQNEAQLDKSGLPSDRFFAERPEGSVSTLKIQRTQQEDSAVYLCASSLEGVNEQFFGPGTRLTVL.

This chain uses TRBV6-5 with TRBJ2-3; 11 positions match TRBD2. Germline V gene sequence: CDR1 MNHEY, CDR2 SVGAGI. The CDR3 loop spans 15 amino acids. The trim removed 2 bases at V and 4 bases at J, leaving 2 bases unmatched. CDR3 sequence reads: CASSYVAGGPDTQYF. CDR3 in DNA: TGTGCCAGCAGTTACGTAGCGGGGGGGCCAGATACGCAGTATTTT.

The DNA of the CDR3 is TGTGCCAGCAGCCAAGATTCCATTTCCGGGGAGCTGTTTTTT. It codes for CASSQDSISGELFF. The J gene is TRBJ2-2, the V gene TRBV14, with no clear D. The V end was cut by 0 bases, the J end by 6 bases, with 8 bases between. This CDR3 contains 14 residues. Germline values: CDR1 SGHDN, CDR2 FVKESK.

The J gene is TRBJ2-1, the V gene TRBV5-1; 12 bases align to TRBD2. The CDR3 spans 15 residues. CDR1 is SGHRS and CDR2 is YFSETQ in the germline V gene. The J segment lost 8 bases and the V segment lost 2 bases, leaving 5 bases of the junction unmatched. This chain's CDR3 is CASSLGLAGWDEQFF. DNA for the CDR3: TGCGCCAGCAGCTTAGGACTAGCGGGGTGGGATGAGCAGTTCTTC.

The chain uses TRBV6-5 and TRBJ2-3, with 15 bases fitting TRBD2. Germline CDR1 is MNHEY and CDR2 is SVGAGI. J gave up 4 bases and V 5 bases, and 1 base lay outside the gene matches. The CDR3 is made up of 15 amino acids. The CDR3 coding sequence is TGTGCCAGCAGTGGACTAGCGGGAGGGCCAGATACGCAGTATTTT. It specifies CASSGLAGGPDTQYF.

This chain uses TRBV11-2 with TRBJ2-7; TRBD2 matches at 8 bases. Trimming cost V 6 bases and J 6 bases; bases outside gene matches: 7. The CDR3 runs 13 residues. CDR1 is SGHAT, CDR2 FQNNGV, per germline. The CDR3 DNA is TGTGCCAGCAGATCTAGCGGGTGGGTCGAGCAGTACTTC. It is translated as CASRSSGWVEQYF.

The gene calls are TRBV30 and TRBJ1-1; 8 nucleotides line up with TRBD1. The trim removed 3 bases at V and 3 bases at J, leaving 6 bases unmatched. CDR1 and CDR2 from the germline V gene are GTSNPN and SVGIG (reference sequence). This CDR3 has 14 residues. The CDR3 sequence is CAWSRGRGDTEAFF. The CDR3, as DNA: TGTGCCTGGAGCAGGGGGCGAGGGGACACTGAAGCTTTCTTT.

The chain recombines TRBV5-1 with TRBJ2-7, with 10 bases matching TRBD1. V lost 3 bases to trimming and J lost 1 base; unmatched junction nucleotides: 1. CDR1 and CDR2 from the germline V gene are SGHRS and YFSETQ. This CDR3 is built from 14 residues. The CDR3 spells CASSWTGGSYEQYF. CDR3 nucleotide sequence: TGCGCCAGCAGCTGGACAGGGGGTTCCTACGAGCAGTACTTC.

This clone is a singleton in its sample. The chain employs TRBV13 and TRBJ2-7; TRBD2 matches 9 bases. Germline CDR1 PRHDT, CDR2 FYEKMQ (reference sequence). This CDR3 comprises 14 residues. The trim removed 6 bases at V and 3 bases at J, leaving 6 bases unmatched. The CDR3 here is CASSQAGGGYEQYF. The CDR3, as DNA: TGTGCCAGCAGTCAAGCGGGAGGAGGCTACGAGCAGTACTTC.

The chain is built from TRBV5-6 and TRBJ2-7, with D possibly TRBD2 on 6 matching bases. V lost 2 bases and J 0 bases, leaving 15 bases between the germline ends. CDR1 SGHDT and CDR2 YYEEEE come from the germline V gene. CDR3 length: 16 amino acids. The CDR3 DNA is TGTGCCAGCAGCTTCCCCGGGACTTACAGCTCCTACGAGCAGTACTTC. It yields the protein CASSFPGTYSSYEQYF.

The rearrangement uses TRBV28 and TRBJ2-7, with TRBD1 identical over 10 bases. The germline V gene has CDR1 MDHEN and CDR2 SYDVKM. The J segment lost 3 bases and the V segment lost 3 bases, leaving 5 bases of the junction unmatched. This CDR3 is 15 amino acids long. CDR3: CASSFPGQGDYEQYF. In DNA form, the CDR3 reads TGTGCCAGCAGTTTCCCTGGACAGGGGGACTACGAGCAGTACTTC.

V is TRBV19 and J is TRBJ2-2; 8 bases agree with TRBD1. V gave up 8 bases and J gave up 8 bases; unmatched junction bases: 4. There are 12 residues in the CDR3. Germline CDR1 and CDR2: LNHDA and SQIVND (reference sequence). CDR3 protein: CASQGAHGELFF. The CDR3 region has the DNA TGTGCCAGTCAGGGGGCGCATGGGGAGCTGTTTTTT.

This chain uses TRBV19 with TRBJ2-2; D is unresolved. CDR3 length: 13 amino acids. The germline CDR1 and CDR2 sequences are LNHDA and SQIVND (reference sequence). Trimming left V 6 bases short and J 4 bases short, with 9 bases between. Here the CDR3 DNA reads TGTGCCAGTAGGGCAGGTGGCACCGGGGAGCTGTTTTTT. Protein sequence: CASRAGGTGELFF.

The chain is built from TRBV30 and TRBJ2-7; D is undetermined. CDR3 size: 12 residues. The germline V gene encodes CDR1 GTSNPN and CDR2 SVGIG (reference sequence). Trimming cost V 2 bases and J 6 bases, with 11 bases left between them. CDR3 DNA sequence: TGTGCCTGGAGTATCCTGACGGGCGAGCAGTACTTC. Translated: CAWSILTGEQYF.

The chain recombines TRBV19 with TRBJ2-1; TRBD2 matches 10 bases. The CDR3 covers 18 residues. Per the germline V gene, CDR1 is LNHDA and CDR2 is SQIVND (reference sequence). The V gene end was trimmed by 9 bases and the J gene end by 6 bases; junction bases not matched to a gene: 20. The CDR3: CASSLYNLAGGQPNEQFF. CDR3 nucleotide sequence: TGTGCCAGCTCCCTCTACAACTTAGCGGGGGGACAACCCAATGAGCAGTTCTTC. The full variable domain, its missing parts supplied by reference TRBV19 and TRBJ2-1, is DGGITQSPKYLFRKEGQNVTLSCEQNLNHDAMYWYRQDPGQGLRLIYYSQIVNDFQKGDIAEGYSVSREKKESFPLTVTSAQKNPTAFYLCASSLYNLAGGQPNEQFFGPGTRLTVL.

This clone was seen a handful of times. The CDR3 bases are TGCGCCAGCAGCCCAAGGACAGGGGCTAACACCGGGGAGCTGTTTTTT. It codes for CASSPRTGANTGELFF. The chain recombines TRBV5-1 with TRBJ2-2; 9 bases line up with TRBD1. The germline CDR1 and CDR2 sequences are SGHRS and YFSETQ. The CDR3 totals 16 residues. Germline trimming cut 4 bases from V and 2 bases from J; bases unmatched to any gene: 6.

The chain links TRBV7-6 to TRBJ2-5, with TRBD2 matching 8 bases. J was trimmed by 1 base and V by 5 bases; bases with no gene match: 3. The CDR3 contains 14 residues. Per germline, CDR1 SGHVS and CDR2 FNYEAQ. The CDR3 loop reads CASSPGGAQETQYF. In DNA, the CDR3 is TGTGCCAGCAGCCCGGGGGGGGCCCAAGAGACCCAGTACTTC. The full variable domain, its missing parts supplied by reference TRBV7-6 and TRBJ2-5, is GAGVSQSPRYKVTKRGQDVALRCDPISGHVSLYWYRQALGQGPEFLTYFNYEAQQDKSGLPNDRFSAERPEGSISTLTIQRTEQRDSAMYRCASSPGGAQETQYFGPGTRLLVL.

The genes are TRBV9 and TRBJ2-3, with 8 bases fitting TRBD1. CDR3 length: 17 residues. CDR1 is SGDLS and CDR2 is YYNGEE in the germline V gene. The trim removed 3 bases at V and 1 base at J, leaving 10 bases unmatched. Here the CDR3 DNA reads TGTGCCAGCAGCGGCTATCAGGGGGCCAAGGGCACAGATACGCAGTATTTT. This translates into CASSGYQGAKGTDTQYF.

CDR3 bases: TGCGCCAGCAGCCAAGATTGGCGGGAGGGCCCCGACTACGAGCAGTACTTC. It yields the protein CASSQDWREGPDYEQYF. The V and J genes are TRBV4-1 and TRBJ2-7; 9 nucleotides agree with TRBD2. Germline CDR1 and CDR2: MGHRA and YSYEKL. This CDR3 is 17 amino acids long. V dropped 0 bases and J dropped 3; count of bases not matched to a gene: 9.